The present TCR beta chain was sequenced within a study of blood T cell repertoires in COVID-19. Study-level background: Collection of acute and convalescent COVID-19 samples took place in the United States, Italy and Spain. PBMCs, B-cell-depleted T cells, or T cells provided the cDNA or gDNA that made up the material.

The table came from immunoSEQ multiplex PCR; TCRdb's copy has only in-frame clones and leaves some out. This sample has more than 85,000 clones, with 70% to 90% found just once. The TCR sequence derives from a human donor in a cohort sampled during active COVID-19. The sequencing sample was made of peripheral blood.

The CDR3 DNA reads TGTGCCAGCAGCAAAAAATACCTAAGGATTGACTGTGGGTACTACAATGAGCAGTTCTTC. Protein: CASSKKYLRIDCGYYNEQFF. The chain uses TRBV21-1 and TRBJ2-1; the listed D gene, TRBD2, was not tested against the DNA. TRBV21-1 counts as a pseudogene. The length of the CDR3 is 20 residues.